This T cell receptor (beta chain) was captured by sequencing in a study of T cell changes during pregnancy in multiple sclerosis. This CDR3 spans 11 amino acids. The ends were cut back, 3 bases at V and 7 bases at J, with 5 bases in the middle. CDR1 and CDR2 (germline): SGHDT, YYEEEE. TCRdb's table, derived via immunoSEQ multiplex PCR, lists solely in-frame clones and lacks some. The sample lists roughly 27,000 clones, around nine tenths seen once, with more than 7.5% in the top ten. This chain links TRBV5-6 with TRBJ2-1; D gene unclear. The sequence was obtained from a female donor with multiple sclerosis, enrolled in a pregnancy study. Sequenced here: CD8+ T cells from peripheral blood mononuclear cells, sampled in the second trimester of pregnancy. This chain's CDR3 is CASSSNNEQFF. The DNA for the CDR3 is TGTGCCAGCAGCTCAAATAATGAGCAGTTCTTC.